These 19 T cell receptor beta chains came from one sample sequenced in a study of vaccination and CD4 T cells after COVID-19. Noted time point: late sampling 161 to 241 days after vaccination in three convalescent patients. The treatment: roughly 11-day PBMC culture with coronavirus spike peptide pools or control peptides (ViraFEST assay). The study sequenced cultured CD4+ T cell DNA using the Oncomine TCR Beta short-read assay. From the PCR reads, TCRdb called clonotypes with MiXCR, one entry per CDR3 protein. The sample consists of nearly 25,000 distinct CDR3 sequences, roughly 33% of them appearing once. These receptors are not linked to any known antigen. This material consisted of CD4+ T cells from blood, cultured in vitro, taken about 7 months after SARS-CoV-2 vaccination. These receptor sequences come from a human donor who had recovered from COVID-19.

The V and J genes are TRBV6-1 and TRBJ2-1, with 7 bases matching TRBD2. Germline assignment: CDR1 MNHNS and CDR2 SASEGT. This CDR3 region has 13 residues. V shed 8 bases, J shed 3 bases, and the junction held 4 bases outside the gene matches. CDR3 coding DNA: TGTGCCAGCGGCGGACTAGGCTACAATGAGCAGTTCTTC. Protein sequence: CASGGLGYNEQFF.

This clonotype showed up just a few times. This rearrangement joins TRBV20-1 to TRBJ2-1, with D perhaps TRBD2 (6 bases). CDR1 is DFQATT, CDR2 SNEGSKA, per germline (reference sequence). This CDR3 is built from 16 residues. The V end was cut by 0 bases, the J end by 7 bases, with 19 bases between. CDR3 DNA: TGCAGTGCTAGAGATCCAGGACCTAGTGGGAGGAATGAGCAGTTCTTC. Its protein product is CSARDPGPSGRNEQFF.

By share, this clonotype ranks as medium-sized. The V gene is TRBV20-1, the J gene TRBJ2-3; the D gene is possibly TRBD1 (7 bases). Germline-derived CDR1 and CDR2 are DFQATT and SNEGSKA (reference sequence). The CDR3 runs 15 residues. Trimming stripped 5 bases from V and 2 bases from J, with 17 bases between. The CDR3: CSAEDRREATDTQYF. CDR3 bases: TGCAGTGCTGAGGACAGGAGGGAAGCCACAGATACGCAGTATTTT.

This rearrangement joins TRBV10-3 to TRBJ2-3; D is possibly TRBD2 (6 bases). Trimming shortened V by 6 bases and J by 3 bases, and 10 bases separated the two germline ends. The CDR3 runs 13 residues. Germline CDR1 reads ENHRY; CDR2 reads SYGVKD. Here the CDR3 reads CAIRGGPTDTQYF. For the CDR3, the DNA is TGTGCCATCAGGGGAGGTCCTACAGATACGCAGTATTTT.

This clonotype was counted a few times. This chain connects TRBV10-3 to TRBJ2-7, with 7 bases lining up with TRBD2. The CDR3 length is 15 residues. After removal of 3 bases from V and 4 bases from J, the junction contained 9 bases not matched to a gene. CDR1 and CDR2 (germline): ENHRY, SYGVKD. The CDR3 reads CAISDPGGLDYEQYF. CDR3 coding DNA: TGTGCCATCAGTGACCCGGGGGGTTTAGATTACGAGCAGTACTTC.

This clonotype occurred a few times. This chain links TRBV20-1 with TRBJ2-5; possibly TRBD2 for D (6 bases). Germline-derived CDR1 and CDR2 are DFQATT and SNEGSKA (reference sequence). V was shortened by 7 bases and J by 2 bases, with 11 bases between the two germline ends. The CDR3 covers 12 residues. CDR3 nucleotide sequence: TGCAGTGTCGGGGGAAGACAAGAGACCCAGTACTTC. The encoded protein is CSVGGRQETQYF.

CDR3: CASSPPGIKYEQYF. The CDR3 bases are TGTGCCAGCAGTCCCCCAGGGATAAAGTACGAGCAGTACTTC. The rearrangement joins TRBV28 to TRBJ2-7, with a possible D match to TRBD1 (5 bases). This CDR3 spans 14 amino acids. V lost 5 bases, J lost 4 bases, and 15 bases lay in between. Germline values: CDR1 MDHEN, CDR2 SYDVKM.

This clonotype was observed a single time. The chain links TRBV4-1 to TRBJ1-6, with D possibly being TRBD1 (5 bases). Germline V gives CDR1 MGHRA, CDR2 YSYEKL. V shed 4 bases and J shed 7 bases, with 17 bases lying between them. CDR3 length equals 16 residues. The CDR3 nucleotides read TGCGCCAGCAGCCCTAGGGATAGGGGTTGGAATTCACCCCTCCACTTT. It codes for CASSPRDRGWNSPLHF.

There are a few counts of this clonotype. CDR3 residues: CATSDRAARANEQFF. CDR3 DNA sequence: TGTGCCACCAGTGACAGGGCCGCTCGGGCCAATGAGCAGTTCTTC. The genes are TRBV24-1 and TRBJ2-1; D perhaps matches TRBD1 (5 bases). V gave up 4 bases and J gave up 6 bases, with 15 bases separating them. The CDR3 is made up of 15 amino acids. CDR1 and CDR2 from the germline V gene are KGHDR and SFDVKD.

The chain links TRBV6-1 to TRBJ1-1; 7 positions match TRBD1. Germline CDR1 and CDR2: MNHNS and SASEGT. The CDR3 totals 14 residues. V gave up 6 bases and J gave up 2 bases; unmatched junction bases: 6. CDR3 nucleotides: TGTGCCAGCAGACGGGACAGAACAAACACTGAAGCTTTCTTT. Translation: CASRRDRTNTEAFF.

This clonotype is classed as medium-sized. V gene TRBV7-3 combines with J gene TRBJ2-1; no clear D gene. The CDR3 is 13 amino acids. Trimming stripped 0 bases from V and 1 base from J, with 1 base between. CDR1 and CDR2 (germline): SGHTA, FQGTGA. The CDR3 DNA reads TGTGCCAGCAGCTTAACTTCCTACAATGAGCAGTTCTTC. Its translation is CASSLTSYNEQFF.

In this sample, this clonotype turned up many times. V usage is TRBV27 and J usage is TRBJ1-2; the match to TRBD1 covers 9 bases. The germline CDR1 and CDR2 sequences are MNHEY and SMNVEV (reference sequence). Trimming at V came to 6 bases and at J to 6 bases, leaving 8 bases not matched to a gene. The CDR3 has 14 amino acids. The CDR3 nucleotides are TGTGCCAGCAGGACGGGACAGGGTGGTGATGGCTACACCTTC. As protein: CASRTGQGGDGYTF.

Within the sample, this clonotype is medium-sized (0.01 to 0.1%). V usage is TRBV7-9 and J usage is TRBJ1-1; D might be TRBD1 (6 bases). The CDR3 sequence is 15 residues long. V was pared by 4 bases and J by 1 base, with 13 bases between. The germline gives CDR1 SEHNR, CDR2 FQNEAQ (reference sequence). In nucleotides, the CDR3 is TGTGCCAGCAGCTGGTCCCGGGACACGAACACTGAAGCTTTCTTT. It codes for CASSWSRDTNTEAFF.

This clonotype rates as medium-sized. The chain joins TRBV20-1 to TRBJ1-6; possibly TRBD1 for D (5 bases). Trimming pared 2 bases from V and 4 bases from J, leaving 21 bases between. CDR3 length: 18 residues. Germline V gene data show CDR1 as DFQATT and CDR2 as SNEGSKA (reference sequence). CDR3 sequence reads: CSARRPRAGPPYNSPLHF. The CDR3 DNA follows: TGCAGTGCTAGACGACCCCGAGCAGGGCCACCTTATAATTCACCCCTCCACTTT.

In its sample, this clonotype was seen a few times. The CDR3 reads CATSDSHNYGYTF. Here the CDR3 DNA reads TGTGCCACCAGTGATTCACATAACTATGGCTACACCTTC. V gene TRBV24-1 combines with J gene TRBJ1-2; unclear D gene. Trimming stripped 2 bases from V and 1 base from J, with 4 bases between. This CDR3 comprises 13 residues. Germline CDR1 and CDR2: KGHDR and SFDVKD.

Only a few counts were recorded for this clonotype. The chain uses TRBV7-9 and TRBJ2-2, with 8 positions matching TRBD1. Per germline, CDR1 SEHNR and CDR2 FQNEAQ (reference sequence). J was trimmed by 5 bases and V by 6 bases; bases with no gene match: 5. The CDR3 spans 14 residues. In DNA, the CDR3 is TGTGCCAGCAGTATACAGGGGGAAACCGGGGAGCTGTTTTTT. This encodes CASSIQGETGELFF.

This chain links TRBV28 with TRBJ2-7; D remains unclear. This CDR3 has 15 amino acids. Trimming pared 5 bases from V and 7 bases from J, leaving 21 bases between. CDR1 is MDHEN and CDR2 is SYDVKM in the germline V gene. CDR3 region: CASSTTSAKGWEQYF. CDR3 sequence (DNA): TGTGCCAGCAGTACCACGAGCGCCAAAGGTTGGGAGCAGTACTTC. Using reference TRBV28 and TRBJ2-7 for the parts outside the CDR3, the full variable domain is DVKVTQSSRYLVKRTGEKVFLECVQDMDHENMFWYRQDPGLGLRLIYFSYDVKMKEKGDIPEGYSVSREKKERFSLILESASTNQTSMYLCASSTTSAKGWEQYFGPGTRLTVT.

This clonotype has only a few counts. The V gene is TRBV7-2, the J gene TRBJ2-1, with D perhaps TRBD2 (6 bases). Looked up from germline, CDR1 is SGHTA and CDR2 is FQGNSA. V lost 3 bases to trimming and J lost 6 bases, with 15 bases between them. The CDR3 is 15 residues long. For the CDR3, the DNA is TGTGCCAGCAGCTTGAGTAGCGGAGTCTCCAATGAGCAGTTCTTC. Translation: CASSLSSGVSNEQFF.

CDR3 coding DNA: TGTGCCAGCAGACCTTCAGGGAAGAACACTGAAGCTTTCTTT. Amino acids: CASRPSGKNTEAFF. The chain joins TRBV6-2 or TRBV6-3 to TRBJ1-1, with TRBD1 as a possible D gene (5 bases). Germline CDR1 is MNHEY and CDR2 is SVGEGT. The CDR3 has 14 residues. Trimming left V 6 bases short and J 1 base short, with 12 bases between.